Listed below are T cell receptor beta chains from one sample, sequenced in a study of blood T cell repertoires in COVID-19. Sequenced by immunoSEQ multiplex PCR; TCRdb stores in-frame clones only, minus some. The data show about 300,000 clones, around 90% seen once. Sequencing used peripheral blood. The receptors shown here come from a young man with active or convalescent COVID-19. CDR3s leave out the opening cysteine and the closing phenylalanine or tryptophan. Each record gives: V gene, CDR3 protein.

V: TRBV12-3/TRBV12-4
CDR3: ASSLGQGNGYT

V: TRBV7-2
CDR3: ASTSSGGAYEQY

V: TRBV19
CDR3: ASSRLGQGNYGYT

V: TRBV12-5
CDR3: ASGLDLIAGSSYNEQF

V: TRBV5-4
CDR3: ASSLDPGFSYGYT

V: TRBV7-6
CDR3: ASSPRLDSGELF

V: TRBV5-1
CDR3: ASSLAVRGNYGYT

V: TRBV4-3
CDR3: ASSQDAGTGTQY

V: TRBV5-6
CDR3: ASSLDRAYNEQF

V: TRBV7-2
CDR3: ASSLISGSGTDTQY

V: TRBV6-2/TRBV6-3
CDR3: ASSSGLSAGGRLGEQY

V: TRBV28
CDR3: ASSFILAGLKETQY

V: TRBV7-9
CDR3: ASSFSPGLAYEQY

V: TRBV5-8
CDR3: ASNVEGNQPQH

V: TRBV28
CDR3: ASRSLLGEQY

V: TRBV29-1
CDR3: SVGLARYNEQF

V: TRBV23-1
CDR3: ASSVEGLNNSPLH

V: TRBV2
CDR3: ASRGQGTSYEQY

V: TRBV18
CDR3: ASSPQTYNEQF

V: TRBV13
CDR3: ASSLRGSILGNQPQH

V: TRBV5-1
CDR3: ASSLAVGGLGNYEQY

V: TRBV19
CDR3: ASSISRGGYEQY

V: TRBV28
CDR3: ASRVVWRETQY

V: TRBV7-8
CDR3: ASSLGAGGELF

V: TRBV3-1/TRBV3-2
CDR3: ASSRQGMANYGYT

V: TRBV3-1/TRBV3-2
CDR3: ASSQADRVVNEQF

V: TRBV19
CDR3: ASSIDSAGQGSLEGYT

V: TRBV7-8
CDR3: ASSFTGTLTDTQY

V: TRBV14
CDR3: ASSRRQSYQETQY

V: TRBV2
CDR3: ASNAGFNQPQH

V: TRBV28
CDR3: ASSLSRRTGSKETQY

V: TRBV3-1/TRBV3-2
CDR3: ASTPGLAGGLPSTDTQY

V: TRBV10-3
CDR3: AISQGWVTEAF

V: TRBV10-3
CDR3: AIGQGQGIVYEQY

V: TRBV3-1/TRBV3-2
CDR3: ASSPHGSYEQY

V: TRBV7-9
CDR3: ASSLAGRGTEAF

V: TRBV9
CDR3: ASSVAGGQDEQF

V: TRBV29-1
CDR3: SDKTGGGFGYT

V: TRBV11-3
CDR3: ASLKPRERVGSYNSPLH

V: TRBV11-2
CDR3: ASSLWAGIAKNIQY

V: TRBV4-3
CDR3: ASSLGGEYNSPLH

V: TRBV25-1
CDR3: ASGLAGGETQY

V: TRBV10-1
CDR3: ASTNQGATGELF

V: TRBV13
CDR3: ASSLESGRGEQY

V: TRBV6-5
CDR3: ASSINLGAGAF

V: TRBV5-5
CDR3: ASSSETPYSNQPQH

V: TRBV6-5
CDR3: ASSYSGVNTEAF

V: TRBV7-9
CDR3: ASSSRDRGNTEAF

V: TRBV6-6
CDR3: ASSPSEDTQY

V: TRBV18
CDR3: ASSPAGEEQY

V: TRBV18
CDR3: ASSPPGRGVEKLF

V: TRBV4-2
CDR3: ASSQGAGGPQDYEQY

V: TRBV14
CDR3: ASSQDPGAREQY

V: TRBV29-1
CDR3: SVTLRGEALYQPQH

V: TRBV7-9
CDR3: ASSFQGGFLSGANVLT

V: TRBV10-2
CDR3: ASLPTSGTYEQY

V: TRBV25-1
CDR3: ASSQHGGNTQY